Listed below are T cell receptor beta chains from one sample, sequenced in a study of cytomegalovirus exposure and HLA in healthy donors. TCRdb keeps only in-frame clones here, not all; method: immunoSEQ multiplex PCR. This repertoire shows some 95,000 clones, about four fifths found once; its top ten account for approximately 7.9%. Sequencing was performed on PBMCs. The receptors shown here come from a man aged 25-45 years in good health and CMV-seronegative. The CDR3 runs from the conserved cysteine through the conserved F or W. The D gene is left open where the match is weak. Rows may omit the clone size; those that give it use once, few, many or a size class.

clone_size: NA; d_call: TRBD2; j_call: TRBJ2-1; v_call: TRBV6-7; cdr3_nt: TGTGCCAGTCCCCTAGCGGGAAGTCTGAATGAGCAGTTCTTC; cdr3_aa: CASPLAGSLNEQFF
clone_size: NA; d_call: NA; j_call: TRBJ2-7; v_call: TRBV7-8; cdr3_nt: TGTGCCAGCCGACTTGGAGGCAGCTCCTACGAGCAGTACTTC; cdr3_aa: CASRLGGSSYEQYF
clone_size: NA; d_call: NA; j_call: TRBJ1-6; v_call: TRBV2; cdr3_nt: TGTGCCAGCAAAAGGGGATGGGACTATAATTCACCCCTCCACTTT; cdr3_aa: CASKRGWDYNSPLHF
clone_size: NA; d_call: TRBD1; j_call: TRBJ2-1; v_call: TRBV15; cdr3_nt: TGTGCCACCAGCAGCCTCGACAGGGGGAACTACAATGAGCAGTTCTTC; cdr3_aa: CATSSLDRGNYNEQFF
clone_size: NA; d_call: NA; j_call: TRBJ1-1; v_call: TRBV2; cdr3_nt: TGTGCCAGCAGTTATCGGGGGGGCTGGACTGAAGCTTTCTTT; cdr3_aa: CASSYRGGWTEAFF
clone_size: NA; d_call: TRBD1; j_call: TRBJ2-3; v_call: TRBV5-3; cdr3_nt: TGTGCCAGAAACCCGAGACAGGGGCTATTCGAGAATACGCAGTATTTT; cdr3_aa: CARNPRQGLFENTQYF
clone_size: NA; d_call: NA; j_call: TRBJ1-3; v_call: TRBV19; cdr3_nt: TGTGCCAGTAGCCAGGGGTCTGGAAACACCATATATTTT; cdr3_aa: CASSQGSGNTIYF
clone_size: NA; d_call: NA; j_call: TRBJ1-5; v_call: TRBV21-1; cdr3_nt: TGTGCCAGCAGCCTCCGGAGTTGTAGAGGCAATCAGCCCCAGCATTTT; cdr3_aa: CASSLRSCRGNQPQHF
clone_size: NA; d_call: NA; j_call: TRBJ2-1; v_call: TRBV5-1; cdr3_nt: TGCGCCAGCAGCTTGTTTGCGGATAACAATGAGCAGTTCTTC; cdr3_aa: CASSLFADNNEQFF
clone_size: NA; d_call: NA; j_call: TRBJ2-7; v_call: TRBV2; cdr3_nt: TGTGCCAGCCAGAGACAGGACGAGCAGTACTTC; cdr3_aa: CASQRQDEQYF
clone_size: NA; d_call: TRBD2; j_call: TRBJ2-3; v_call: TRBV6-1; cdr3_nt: TGTGCCAGCAATCGGGGGGGAGATACGCAGTATTTT; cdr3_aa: CASNRGGDTQYF
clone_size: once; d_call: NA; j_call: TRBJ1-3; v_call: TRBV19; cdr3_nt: TGTGCCAGTAGTTACGGGACTCCTGGAAACACCATATATTTT; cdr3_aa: CASSYGTPGNTIYF
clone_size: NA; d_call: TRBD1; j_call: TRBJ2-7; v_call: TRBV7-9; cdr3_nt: TGTGCCAGCAGACCCACAGGGGGCGAGCAGTACTTC; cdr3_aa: CASRPTGGEQYF
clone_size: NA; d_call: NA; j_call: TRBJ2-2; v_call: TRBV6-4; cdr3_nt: TGTGCCAGCAGTGACAAAGGGGAAGCCGGGGAGCTGTTTTTT; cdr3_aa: CASSDKGEAGELFF
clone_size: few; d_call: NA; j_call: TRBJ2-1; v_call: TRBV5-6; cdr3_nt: TGTGCCAGCAGCTACGCGGACAGACCCTACAATGAGCAGTTCTTC; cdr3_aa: CASSYADRPYNEQFF
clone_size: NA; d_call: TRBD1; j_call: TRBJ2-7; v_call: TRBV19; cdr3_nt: TGTGCCAGTAGTACGGACAGGACCTCCTACGAGCAGTACTTC; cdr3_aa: CASSTDRTSYEQYF
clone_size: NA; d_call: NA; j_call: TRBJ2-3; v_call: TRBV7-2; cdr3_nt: TGTGCCAGCAGCTTTTATCCCACAGATACGCAGTATTTT; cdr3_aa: CASSFYPTDTQYF
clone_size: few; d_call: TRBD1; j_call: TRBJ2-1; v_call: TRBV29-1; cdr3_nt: TGCAGCGTGAGGGACAGGGGGAGCTACAATGAGCAGTTCTTC; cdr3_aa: CSVRDRGSYNEQFF
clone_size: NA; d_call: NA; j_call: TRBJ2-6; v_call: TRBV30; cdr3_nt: TGTGCCTGGGTTGAGGCTAGCGCCGCCTTGAGGGCCAACGTCCTGACTTTC; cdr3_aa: CAWVEASAALRANVLTF
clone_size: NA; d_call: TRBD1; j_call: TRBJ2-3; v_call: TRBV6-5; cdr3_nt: TGTGCCAGCAGTAGGACAGGGGGCGTAGATACGCAGTATTTT; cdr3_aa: CASSRTGGVDTQYF
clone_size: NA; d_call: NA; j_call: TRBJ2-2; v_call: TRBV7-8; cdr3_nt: TGTGCCAGCAGCGCGTTGAATGGGCTAAACACCGGGGAGCTGTTTTTT; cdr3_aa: CASSALNGLNTGELFF
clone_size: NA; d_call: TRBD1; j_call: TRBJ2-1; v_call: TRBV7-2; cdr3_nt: TGTGCCAGCAGACTCCAGACAGGGGGAGGAGAGCAGTTCTTC; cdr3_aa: CASRLQTGGGEQFF
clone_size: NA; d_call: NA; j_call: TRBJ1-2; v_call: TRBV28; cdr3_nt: TGTGCCAGCAGTTTCGGGGGGGACGGCTACACCTTC; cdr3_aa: CASSFGGDGYTF
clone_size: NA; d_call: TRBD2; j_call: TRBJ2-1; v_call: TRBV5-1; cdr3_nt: TGCGCCAGCAGCATTCTAGCGGGAGGGGGCACCTACAATGAGCAGTTCTTC; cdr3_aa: CASSILAGGGTYNEQFF
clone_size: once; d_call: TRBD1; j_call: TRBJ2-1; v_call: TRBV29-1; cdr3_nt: TGCAACGGACAGGGGGCCTACAATGAGCAGTTCTTC; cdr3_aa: CNGQGAYNEQFF
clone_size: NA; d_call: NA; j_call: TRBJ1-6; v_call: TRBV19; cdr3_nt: TGTGCCAGTAGTATGGTGATGGCAAATTCACCCCTCCACTTT; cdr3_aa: CASSMVMANSPLHF